The T cell receptor beta chain described here comes from a study of shared clonotypes between healthy human individuals. For the study at large: Two women and three men aged 18 to 49 served as donors.

Germline V gene lookup returns CDR1 MNHNY and CDR2 SVGAGI (reference sequence). The CDR3 is 16 residues long. J lost 4 bases, V lost 6 bases, and 11 bases had no gene match. Each donor was a Caucasian adult residing in Nashville, Tennessee. The run depth of the assay was deep. Method: immunoSEQ multiplex PCR; TCRdb's copy keeps in-frame clones and lacks some. The table includes about 1 million clones, about 75% detected once. The chain has TRBV6-6 and TRBJ2-5, with TRBD2 matching over 10 bases. The TCR was taken from a man aged 18 to 30 in good health. Material for sequencing was memory CD4+ T cells sorted from blood. Subset indicated: CD45RA-negative fraction. The CDR3 coding sequence is TGTGCCAGCAGGGCTAGCGGGAGTTTAGGCGGAGAGACCCAGTACTTC. It translates to CASRASGSLGGETQYF.